The T cell receptor beta chain described here comes from a study of identical twins (TCRdb year 2016). Notes on the research overall: TCR alpha and beta repertoires from monozygotic twins, unrelated adults of various ages and cord blood were deep-sequenced to test whether fetal clonotypes persist. To rule out contamination, replicate twin experiments were performed at different times with different library preparation protocols. The study at large found these results: Out-of-frame TCR alpha sequences shared between twins showed an excess of low generation-probability sequences compared with coincidental sharing between unrelated individuals. Fewer insertions were carried by abundant cord blood beta clonotypes, a similar but weaker trend appeared in young adult naive repertoires, and no such trend appeared in memory repertoires. A weaker excess of twin sharing was found in beta out-of-frame sequences because the signal-to-noise ratio was lowered by fewer shared sequences. Out-of-frame TCR alpha sharing in monozygotic twins was systematically underestimated by recombination models, whereas sharing between unrelated individuals was in agreement with the recombination models. Conclusions relied on cross-sectional statistical analysis, since the same donors could not be followed over many years. Invariant T cells such as MAIT and iNKT could partly confound zero-insertion analyses, although diverse VJ usage argued against such confounding for most clonotypes.

Preparation of the library involved 5' RACE. Instrument on record: Illumina HiSeq 2000. Template switching added a universal primer binding site, and the final cDNA carried a unique molecular identifier that allowed TCR cDNA molecules to be counted accurately. First-strand cDNA for TCR alpha and beta chains was synthesized from specific primers in the conserved constant-segment region. Each cDNA library was double barcoded, with a SMART-Mk sample barcode plus Illumina barcodes, to control for contamination. TruSeq adapter sequences along with Illumina sample barcodes were introduced in two successive PCR steps. The Illumina HiSeq platform was used with custom primers to sequence TCR alpha and beta cDNA libraries. Processing in the source paper ran as follows. Raw reads were processed with MiGEC to extract unique molecular identifiers, and MiXCR was used to determine CDR3 positions. Recombination models were inferred per individual with the repgenHMM and IGoR tools using an EM algorithm. The tcR package in R was used for shared clonotype analysis, with sharing normalized by the product of cloneset sizes. To study raw recombination without the effects of thymic and clonal selection, out-of-frame nonproductive sequences were analyzed. Through fastp at Q25 and MiXCR, TCRdb rebuilt clones from the public reads, retaining in-frame beta chains. Records with the same CDR3 protein are collapsed into one entry carrying the most frequent genes and DNA. TCRdb's processing, not the authors', yielded these V and J calls. The sample includes approximately 690,000 distinct CDR3 sequences, with roughly 6.2% observed a single time. In total, the top ten clones hold about 1.8% of the sample.

This clonotype was detected only a few times. Its recognized antigen is unknown. No base quality values were provided; no much bigger clone lies one nucleotide off. Only healthy Caucasian donors were included. The study also sequenced three unrelated non-twin adults: a male aged 18 to 30, a male aged 50 to 59 and a female aged 50 to 59. Miltenyi CD45RO+ enrichment and human naive T-cell isolation kits were used to isolate memory (CD45RO+) and naive T cells from PBMC. Its CDR3 holds 14 amino acids, cysteine through valine. Of all the DNA, just the CDR3 is kept, 42 bases in frame from base 1. V is clipped by 6 bases and J by 5 bases, and the sequence between their germline boundaries is 17 bases long. Via the germline V gene, CDR1 is SGHVS and CDR2 FQNEAQ.

The TCR originated in a man between 18 and 35 years old in good health. The chain joins TRBV7-8 to TRBJ2-7; TRBD1 is possibly the D segment (6 matching bases). Sequenced material: naive T cells sorted from blood. The cell subset or site tag for this specimen amounts to: cells isolated with a human naive T-cell isolation kit. The base sequence is TGTGCCAGCAGTCTAGAGGGCAGGGGCGACGAGCAGTACGTC. Translated, it reads CASSLEGRGDEQYV.